One and the same sample provided the 28 T cell receptor beta chains below, sequenced in a study of T cells after yellow fever vaccination. TCRdb passed the 5' RACE reads through MiXCR, listing each CDR3 protein once. The sample has 150,000 to 200,000 distinct CDR3 sequences; 9.5% to 12% are singletons. The sample consisted of CD8+ T cells sorted from PBMCs, taken 15 days after the yellow fever booster vaccination. The source is a young man who received the YFV17D yellow fever vaccine.

CDR3 DNA: TGTGCCATCAGTTCTGACGGGAGCTCTGGAAACACCATATATTTT. It translates to CAISSDGSSGNTIYF. The chain is built from TRBV10-3 and TRBJ1-3; D gene unclear. V was clipped by 5 bases and J by 0 bases, with 11 bases between them. The germline V gene has CDR1 ENHRY and CDR2 SYGVKD. This CDR3 contains 15 residues.

This CDR3 is CASSKTLAFETQYF. CDR3 sequence (DNA): TGTGCCAGCAGTAAAACCCTAGCCTTTGAGACCCAGTACTTC. The chain couples TRBV6-5 to TRBJ2-5; D is perhaps TRBD2 (5 bases). V lost 5 bases to trimming and J lost 5 bases, with 15 bases between them. The CDR3 runs 14 residues. Germline V gene sequence: CDR1 MNHEY, CDR2 SVGAGI.

The chain couples TRBV27 to TRBJ2-3, with D perhaps matching TRBD1 (5 bases). Looked up from germline, CDR1 is MNHEY and CDR2 is SMNVEV (reference sequence). V was trimmed by 8 bases and J by 7 bases, leaving 25 bases between them. The CDR3 length is 16 residues. The CDR3 region has the DNA TGTGCCAGCGGCCGCCCCGACAGTGCCATCCCGAATACGCAGTATTTT. Amino acid sequence: CASGRPDSAIPNTQYF.

This clonotype was observed many times. This chain connects TRBV12-3 or TRBV12-4 to TRBJ2-2; 7 bases map to TRBD1. Unmatched junction bases numbered 0, after V lost 6 bases and J lost 5 bases. CDR3 length: 12 residues. The CDR3 coding sequence is TGTGCCAGCAGCAGGGGGACCGGGGAGCTGTTTTTT. It translates to CASSRGTGELFF.

The genes are TRBV7-9 and TRBJ1-5; the D is unclear. Between the trimmed V and J ends, which lost 5 bases and 2 bases, there was a span of 10 bases. This CDR3 region has 14 residues. Germline V gives CDR1 SEHNR, CDR2 FQNEAQ (reference sequence). CDR3: CASSPYIGNQPQHF. For the CDR3, the DNA is TGTGCCAGCAGCCCATATATTGGCAATCAGCCCCAGCATTTT.

This clonotype has just a few counts. V gene TRBV19 combines with J gene TRBJ2-3, with 7 positions matching TRBD2. Germline CDR1 is LNHDA and CDR2 is SQIVND (reference sequence). V shed 8 bases and J 3 bases; nucleotides not matched to a gene: 8. The CDR3 has 14 residues. The CDR3 DNA reads as TGTGCCAGTTCTTGGCGGGGGACGACAGATACGCAGTATTTT. Protein product: CASSWRGTTDTQYF.

A few counts support this clonotype. J is TRBJ2-5 and V is TRBV19, with 8 bases fitting TRBD2. This CDR3 is 15 amino acids long. The germline V gene encodes CDR1 LNHDA and CDR2 SQIVND (reference sequence). V shed 7 bases and J 0 bases; nucleotides not matched to a gene: 7. DNA of the CDR3: TGTGCCAGTAAGGAGGCGGGGGGTTACCAAGAGACCCAGTACTTC. Protein product: CASKEAGGYQETQYF.

The sample holds many counts of this clonotype. This chain connects TRBV12-3 or TRBV12-4 to TRBJ2-7, with D maybe TRBD2 (5 bases). Trimming removed 7 bases at V and 2 bases at J, with 9 bases between. The CDR3 loop spans 12 amino acids. CDR3 in amino acids: CASTPGTYEQYF. Here the CDR3 DNA reads TGTGCCAGCACTCCGGGAACCTACGAGCAGTACTTC.

This clonotype was observed a handful of times. The genes are TRBV12-3 or TRBV12-4 and TRBJ1-2; 9 bases align to TRBD1. The CDR3 is 12 residues long. Germline trimming cut 10 bases from V and 2 bases from J; bases unmatched to any gene: 2. As DNA, the CDR3 is TGTGCCATCACAGGGGGCAACTATGGCTACACCTTC. It encodes CAITGGNYGYTF.

Only a few counts were recorded for this clonotype. This chain uses TRBV4-1 with TRBJ2-3; D may correspond to TRBD1 or TRBD2 (5 bases each). V shed 7 bases and J shed 8 bases, with 13 bases lying between them. From germline, CDR1 is MGHRA and CDR2 YSYEKL. There are 12 residues in the CDR3. Here the CDR3 DNA reads TGCGCCAGCACCGGGACCTCGGGTACGCAGTATTTT. Translated, it gives CASTGTSGTQYF.

The chain couples TRBV2 to TRBJ2-7, with 7 bases matching TRBD1. Germline CDR1 reads SNHLY; CDR2 reads FYNNEI. V was clipped by 4 bases and J by 4 bases; unmatched bases: 4. The CDR3 runs to 13 residues. Here the CDR3 DNA reads TGTGCCAGCAGTGGCAGGACAGGATACGAGCAGTACTTC. It codes for CASSGRTGYEQYF.

The chain recombines TRBV4-3 with TRBJ2-6; no reliable D call. The CDR3 spans 16 residues. CDR1 is LGHNA, CDR2 YSLEER, per germline. V was cut by 2 bases and J by 0 bases, with 8 bases left in between. The CDR3 is CASSQSSVSGANVLTF. In DNA, the CDR3 is TGCGCCAGCAGCCAATCTTCAGTCTCTGGGGCCAACGTCCTGACTTTC.

The chain joins TRBV9 to TRBJ2-5; 7 bases line up with TRBD1. The CDR3 is 15 amino acids. Germline V gene lookup returns CDR1 SGDLS and CDR2 YYNGEE. Trimming at V came to 3 bases and at J to 2 bases, leaving 7 bases not matched to a gene. The chain's CDR3 is CASSETGFGQETQYF. CDR3 in DNA: TGTGCCAGCAGCGAGACAGGGTTTGGGCAAGAGACCCAGTACTTC.

This clonotype was picked up a small number of times. J is TRBJ2-7 and V is TRBV9; the match to TRBD1 covers 8 bases. There are 18 residues in the CDR3. The germline CDR1 and CDR2 sequences are SGDLS and YYNGEE. V dropped 3 bases and J dropped 4; count of bases not matched to a gene: 18. The CDR3 loop reads CASSAADRGWGYGYEQYF. The DNA for the CDR3 is TGTGCCAGCAGCGCGGCCGACAGGGGTTGGGGTTATGGTTACGAGCAGTACTTC.

The V gene is TRBV20-1, the J gene TRBJ2-5; D assignment may be TRBD1 or TRBD2 (6 bases each). The germline V gene has CDR1 DFQATT and CDR2 SNEGSKA (reference sequence). This CDR3 region has 14 residues. Trimming took 6 bases from V and 2 from J, leaving 16 bases between them. Written as DNA, the CDR3 is TGCAGTGCCACCGAGGGGGGTGGACAAGAGACCCAGTACTTC. Protein sequence: CSATEGGGQETQYF.

This clonotype appeared a few times. The rearrangement links TRBV19 to TRBJ2-1; the D gene is possibly TRBD2 (6 bases). The CDR3 runs to 13 residues. Germline CDR1 and CDR2: LNHDA and SQIVND (reference sequence). Trimming removed 7 bases at V and 7 bases at J, with 14 bases between. The CDR3 spells CASTIGAGNEQFF. The CDR3 DNA sequence: TGTGCCAGTACCATCGGGGCGGGAAATGAGCAGTTCTTC. Full variable domain (missing parts from reference TRBV19 and TRBJ2-1): DGGITQSPKYLFRKEGQNVTLSCEQNLNHDAMYWYRQDPGQGLRLIYYSQIVNDFQKGDIAEGYSVSREKKESFPLTVTSAQKNPTAFYLCASTIGAGNEQFFGPGTRLTVL.

V is TRBV5-1 and J is TRBJ2-7, with a tentative D call TRBD1 (6 bases). The V gene lost 0 bases and the J gene lost 0 bases, with 25 bases spanning the gap. The germline gives CDR1 SGHRS, CDR2 YFSETQ. The CDR3 loop spans 20 amino acids. The CDR3 spells CASSLAPQGPDLKSSYEQYV. Here the CDR3 DNA reads TGCGCCAGCAGCTTGGCCCCCCAGGGGCCGGATCTTAAAAGCTCCTACGAGCAGTACGTC.

The DNA for the CDR3 is TGCAGCGCCCCGACAGTCACCGGGGAGCTGTTTTTT. Protein sequence: CSAPTVTGELFF. The chain uses TRBV29-1 and TRBJ2-2, with D possibly being TRBD1 (5 bases). The CDR3 loop spans 12 amino acids. Germline CDR1 and CDR2: SQVTM and ANQGSEA. Trimming pared 7 bases from V and 4 bases from J, leaving 10 bases between.

The chain recombines TRBV29-1 with TRBJ1-2; D gene uncertain. Looked up from germline, CDR1 is SQVTM and CDR2 is ANQGSEA. With 3 bases removed from V and 5 bases from J, the gap between germline ends came to 4 bases. The CDR3 is 10 amino acids. The CDR3 is CSVESYGYTF. CDR3 DNA sequence: TGCAGCGTTGAGAGTTATGGCTACACCTTC.

This clonotype was observed many times. The rearrangement links TRBV28 to TRBJ2-2; D possibly uses TRBD1 or TRBD2 (6 bases each). This CDR3 has 15 amino acids. V shed 3 bases and J shed 7 bases, with 15 bases lying between them. Germline V gives CDR1 MDHEN, CDR2 SYDVKM. The CDR3, as DNA: TGTGCCAGCAGTTTGACTGACCGGGGGCTCGGGGAGCTGTTTTTT. This encodes CASSLTDRGLGELFF.

This clonotype was picked up a small number of times. The genes are TRBV20-1 and TRBJ1-3, with D possibly TRBD1 on 6 matching bases. CDR3 length: 13 residues. Germline V gives CDR1 DFQATT, CDR2 SNEGSKA (reference sequence). V lost 0 bases and J lost 5, with 8 bases in between. CDR3 protein: CSARDRDRNTIYF. The CDR3 DNA is TGCAGTGCTAGAGATCGGGACAGAAACACCATATATTTT.

In its sample, this clonotype was seen a few times. The chain employs TRBV11-2 and TRBJ2-4; maybe TRBD2 (5 bases). The CDR3 covers 15 residues. CDR1 is SGHAT and CDR2 is FQNNGV in the germline V gene. V shed 3 bases and J shed 3 bases, with 12 bases lying between them. CDR3 region: CASSFTGMGKNIQYF. The CDR3 DNA is TGTGCCAGCAGCTTCACGGGAATGGGCAAAAACATTCAGTACTTC.

This clonotype was picked up a small number of times. The chain combines TRBV29-1 with TRBJ1-3; D is perhaps TRBD1 (5 bases). The CDR3 spans 14 residues. Germline values: CDR1 SQVTM, CDR2 ANQGSEA. Trimming cost V 3 bases and J 3 bases, with 12 bases left between them. CDR3 loop: CSVDLSGLGNTIYF. For the CDR3, the DNA is TGCAGCGTTGATCTCTCAGGGCTTGGAAACACCATATATTTT.

This clonotype appeared many times. The chain carries TRBV5-6 and TRBJ2-3, with 15 bases that match TRBD2. This CDR3 contains 19 residues. The germline V gene has CDR1 SGHDT and CDR2 YYEEEE. The ends lost 4 bases at V and 1 base at J; junction bases unmatched: 10. The CDR3 loop reads CASSADPGLAGGRTDTQYF. In nucleotides, the CDR3 is TGTGCCAGCAGCGCGGATCCGGGACTAGCGGGGGGCCGCACAGATACGCAGTATTTT. Full variable domain (missing parts from reference TRBV5-6 and TRBJ2-3): DAGVTQSPTHLIKTRGQQVTLRCSPKSGHDTVSWYQQALGQGPQFIFQYYEEEERQRGNFPDRFSGHQFPNYSSELNVNALLLGDSALYLCASSADPGLAGGRTDTQYFGPGTRLTVL.

To note about this clonotype: The CDR3 ends on some other residue instead of the conserved phenylalanine or tryptophan, so this is likely a read error. The chain couples TRBV13 to TRBJ2-7; possibly TRBD2 for D (5 bases). The V gene's germline CDR1 is PRHDT and CDR2 FYEKMQ (reference sequence). Trimming took off 3 bases at V and 5 bases at J, with 14 bases between the two ends. The CDR3 loop spans 14 amino acids. The CDR3: CASSFGLRAHEQYL. DNA of the CDR3: TGTGCCAGCAGCTTCGGGTTGAGGGCCCACGAGCAGTACCTC.

This clonotype came up many times. This chain links TRBV21-1 with TRBJ1-6; the tabulated D call, TRBD1, remains unverified against the DNA. TRBV21-1 is designated a pseudogene. There are 14 residues in the CDR3. The CDR3 DNA reads as TGTGCCAGCAGCCAGGGGTTTAATAATTCACCCCTCCACTTT. Encoded protein: CASSQGFNNSPLHF.

This clonotype was seen only a few times. The gene calls are TRBV5-1 and TRBJ1-1, with D hard to call. Trimming took 0 bases from V and 0 from J, leaving 9 bases between them. This CDR3 is built from 15 residues. The germline V gene encodes CDR1 SGHRS and CDR2 YFSETQ. The CDR3 nucleotides are TGCGCCAGCAGCTTGGTTAGTCCGATGAACACTGAAGCTTTCTTT. Residues: CASSLVSPMNTEAFF.

This chain links TRBV5-1 with TRBJ2-1, with 10 bases fitting TRBD2. The CDR3 sequence is 17 residues long. The trim removed 0 bases at V and 0 bases at J, leaving 3 bases unmatched. The germline V gene has CDR1 SGHRS and CDR2 YFSETQ. This chain's CDR3 is CASSLGLAGTSYNEQFF. The CDR3 nucleotides read TGCGCCAGCAGCTTGGGACTAGCGGGTACCTCCTACAATGAGCAGTTCTTC.